Listed here is a single T cell receptor (beta chain). Its specificity is not known. The data were obtained in a study of T cells expressing NK-cell markers. The wider study: Each TCR beta repertoire originated in sorted T cells that were CD3+CD56+NKG2C+, CD3+CD56+NKG2C- or CD3+CD56-NKG2C+.

UMI-tagged 5'RACE template switching yielded the TCR beta cDNA. TCRdb re-called the 5' RACE reads and shows each CDR3 protein once, DNA omitted. The ten most abundant clones cover 0.39% of a sample with 250,000 to 300,000 distinct CDR3 sequences. Findings and caveats of the study: These same clonotypes (in several donors) also led the CD3+CD56-NKG2C+ fraction. In a group of five to seven donors, dominant NKG2C+ clonotypes represented roughly 1.0-7.5% of CD8+ T cells.

The CDR3 covers 14 residues. Germline CDR1 and CDR2: ENHRY and SYGVKD. The TCR sequence derives from a man aged 18 to 29 in good health. Sequences were obtained from blood T cells: a sorted CD56 or NKG2C T cell subset, CD4+ or CD8+ T cells, or bulk PBMC T cells (not recorded which). The chain employs TRBV10-3 and TRBJ2-4. This chain's CDR3 is CAISVGLAKNIQYF.